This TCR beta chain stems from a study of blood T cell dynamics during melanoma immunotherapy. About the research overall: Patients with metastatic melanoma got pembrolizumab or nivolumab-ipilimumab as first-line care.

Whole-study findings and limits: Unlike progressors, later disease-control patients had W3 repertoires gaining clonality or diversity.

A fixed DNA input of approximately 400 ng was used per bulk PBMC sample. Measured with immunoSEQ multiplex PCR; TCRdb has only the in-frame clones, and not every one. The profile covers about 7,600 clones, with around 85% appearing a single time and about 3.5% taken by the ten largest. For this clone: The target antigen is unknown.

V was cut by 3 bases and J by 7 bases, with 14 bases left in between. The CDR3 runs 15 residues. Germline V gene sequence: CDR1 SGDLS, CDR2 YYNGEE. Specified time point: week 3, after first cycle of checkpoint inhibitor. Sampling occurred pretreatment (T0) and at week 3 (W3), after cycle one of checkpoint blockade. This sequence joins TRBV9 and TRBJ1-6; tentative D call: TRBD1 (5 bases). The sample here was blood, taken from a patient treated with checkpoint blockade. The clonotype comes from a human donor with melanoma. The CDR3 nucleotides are TGTGCCAGCAGCGAGGGGCGGAGTGGAAATTCACCCCTCCACTTT. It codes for CASSEGRSGNSPLHF.